This T cell receptor (beta chain) was documented in a study of Ad26.COV2.S vaccination and SARS-CoV-2 variants. As for the study in general: The donor was enrolled in the Ad26.COV2.S arm of the COV1001 trial. Study results and limitations: Recipients given vaccine exceeded placebo recipients in spike-specific TCR breadth. Total T cell responses may have been underestimated by the TCR breadth and depth analyses.

Clones were sequenced by immunoSEQ multiplex PCR, and TCRdb holds only the in-frame ones, with some missing. The repertoire holds approximately 400,000 clones, more than 75% seen once, with about 3.3% in the top ten. Notes on this clone: Its antigen is currently unknown.

Treatment described: some 20 received Ad26.COV2.S at low or high dose, single or two shots; roughly five received placebo; per-sample allocation not given. Sampling occurred on day 63 after the first vaccine or placebo injection. At a Boston site, the person donating was an adult of 18-55 years. The V gene's germline CDR1 is PRHDT and CDR2 FYEKMQ (reference sequence). The CDR3 has 19 residues. J was trimmed by 2 bases and V by 8 bases; bases with no gene match: 15. Sample: peripheral blood, taken in a trial of Ad26.COV2.S vaccine versus placebo. This TCR was sampled from a person aged 18 to 59 who received the Ad26.COV2.S COVID-19 vaccine or a placebo. The genes are TRBV13 and TRBJ2-7, with 16 bases fitting TRBD2. CDR3: CASGPLRGLAGGDPYEQYF. The CDR3 nucleotides read TGTGCCAGCGGTCCTCTTAGGGGACTAGCGGGGGGGGACCCCTACGAGCAGTACTTC.